The 2 T cell receptor beta chains below all came from one sample that was sequenced in a study of cytomegalovirus exposure and HLA in healthy donors. Sequencing was performed with immunoSEQ multiplex PCR; in TCRdb, only in-frame clones are kept and a portion is missing. In the table there are a few hundred thousand clones, approximately 90% of which are singletons. Sequenced sample: PBMCs. The receptors were sampled from a woman younger than 35 in good health and CMV-seronegative.

The J gene is TRBJ2-7, the V gene TRBV27, with 7 nucleotides matching TRBD1. Germline V CDR1 and CDR2: MNHEY, SMNVEV (reference sequence). The CDR3 spans 13 residues. The V gene end was trimmed by 6 bases and the J gene end by 1 base; junction bases not matched to a gene: 3. The CDR3 region has the DNA TGTGCCAGCAGGAGGGGACAGTCCTACGAGCAGTACTTC. Translating gives CASRRGQSYEQYF.

This clone came up once. The chain employs TRBV6-5 and TRBJ2-7, with 8 positions matching TRBD1. V was pared by 4 bases and J by 5 bases, with 7 bases of the junction left unmatched. The length of the CDR3 is 14 residues. In germline, CDR1 is MNHEY, CDR2 SVGAGI. Here the CDR3 DNA reads TGTGCCAGCAGTTCCGGGACAGGTCATAACGAGCAGTACTTC. It is translated as CASSSGTGHNEQYF.